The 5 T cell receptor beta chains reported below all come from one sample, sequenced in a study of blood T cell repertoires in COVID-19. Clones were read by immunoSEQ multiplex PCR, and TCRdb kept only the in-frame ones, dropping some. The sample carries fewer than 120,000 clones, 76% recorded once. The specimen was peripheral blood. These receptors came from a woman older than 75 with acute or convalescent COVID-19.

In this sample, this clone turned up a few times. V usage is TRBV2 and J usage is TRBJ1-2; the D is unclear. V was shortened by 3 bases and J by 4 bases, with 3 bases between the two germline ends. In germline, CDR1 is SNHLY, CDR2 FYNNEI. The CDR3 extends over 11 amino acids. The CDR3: CASSESYGYTF. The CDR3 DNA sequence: TGTGCCAGCAGTGAGAGCTATGGCTACACCTTC.

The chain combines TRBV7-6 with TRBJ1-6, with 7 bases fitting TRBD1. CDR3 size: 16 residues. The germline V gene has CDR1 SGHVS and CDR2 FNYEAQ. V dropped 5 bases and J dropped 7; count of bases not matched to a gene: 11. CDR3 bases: TGTGCCAGCAGCCGAACAGGGGTTGTCGGGAATTCACCCCTCCACTTT. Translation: CASSRTGVVGNSPLHF. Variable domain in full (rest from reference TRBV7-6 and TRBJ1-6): GAGVSQSPRYKVTKRGQDVALRCDPISGHVSLYWYRQALGQGPEFLTYFNYEAQQDKSGLPNDRFSAERPEGSISTLTIQRTEQRDSAMYRCASSRTGVVGNSPLHFGNGTRLTVT.

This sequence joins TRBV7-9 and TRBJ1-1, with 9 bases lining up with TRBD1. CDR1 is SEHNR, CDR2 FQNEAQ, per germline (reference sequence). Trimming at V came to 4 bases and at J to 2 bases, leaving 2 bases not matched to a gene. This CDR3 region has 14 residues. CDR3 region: CASSWTGENTEAFF. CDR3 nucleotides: TGTGCCAGCAGCTGGACAGGGGAAAACACTGAAGCTTTCTTT. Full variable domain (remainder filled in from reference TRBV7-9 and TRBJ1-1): DTGVSQNPRHKITKRGQNVTFRCDPISEHNRLYWYRQTLGQGPEFLTYFQNEAQLEKSRLLSDRFSAERPKGSFSTLEIQRTEQGDSAMYLCASSWTGENTEAFFGQGTRLTVV.

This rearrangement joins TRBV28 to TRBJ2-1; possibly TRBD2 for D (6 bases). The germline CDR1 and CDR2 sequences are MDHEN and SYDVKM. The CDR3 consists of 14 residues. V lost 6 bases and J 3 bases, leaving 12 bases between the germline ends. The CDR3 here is CASSPGDHYNEQFF. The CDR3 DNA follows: TGTGCCAGCAGCCCGGGGGACCACTACAATGAGCAGTTCTTC. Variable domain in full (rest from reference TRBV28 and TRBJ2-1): DVKVTQSSRYLVKRTGEKVFLECVQDMDHENMFWYRQDPGLGLRLIYFSYDVKMKEKGDIPEGYSVSREKKERFSLILESASTNQTSMYLCASSPGDHYNEQFFGPGTRLTVL.

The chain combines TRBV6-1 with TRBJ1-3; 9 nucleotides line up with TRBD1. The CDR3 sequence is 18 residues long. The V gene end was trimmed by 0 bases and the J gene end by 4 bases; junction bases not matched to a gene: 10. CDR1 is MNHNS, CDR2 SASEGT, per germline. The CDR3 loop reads CASSEASLPGQGGNTIYF. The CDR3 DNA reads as TGTGCCAGCAGTGAAGCTTCGTTGCCGGGACAGGGAGGAAACACCATATATTTT.